The clone carrying this TCR beta chain was seen once. These data are taken from a study of T cells in Graves' hyperthyroidism and ophthalmopathy. Trimming stripped 3 bases from V and 6 bases from J, with 11 bases between. The CDR3 runs to 13 residues. Amplification of TCR beta CDR3 regions used RNA as the template. Primed by the HTBI set, a first-round RT-PCR was run on the TCR CDR3. One entry per CDR3 protein results from TCRdb running MiXCR on the multiplex PCR reads. The sample lists about 380,000 distinct CDR3 sequences; about 14% were seen once. The chain couples TRBV12-3 or TRBV12-4 to TRBJ1-1; D is unclear. Material for sequencing was blood. The source of this sequence is a woman in her sixties with Graves' hyperthyroidism. This chain's CDR3 is CASSLGFRSEAFF. The CDR3 DNA is TGTGCCAGCAGTTTGGGGTTTAGGTCTGAAGCTTTCTTT.